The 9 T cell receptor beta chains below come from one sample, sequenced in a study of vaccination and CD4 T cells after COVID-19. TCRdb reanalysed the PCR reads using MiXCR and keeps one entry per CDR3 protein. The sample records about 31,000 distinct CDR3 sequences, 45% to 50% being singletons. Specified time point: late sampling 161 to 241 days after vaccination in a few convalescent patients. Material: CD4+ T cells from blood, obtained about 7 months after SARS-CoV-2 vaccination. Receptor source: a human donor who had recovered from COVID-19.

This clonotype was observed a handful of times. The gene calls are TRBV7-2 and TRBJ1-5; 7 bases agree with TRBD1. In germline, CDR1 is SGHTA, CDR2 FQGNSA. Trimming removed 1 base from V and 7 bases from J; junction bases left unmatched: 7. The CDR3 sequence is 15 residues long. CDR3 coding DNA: TGTGCCAGCAGCTTAGACAGGGGAAACGAGCAGCCCCAGCATTTT. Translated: CASSLDRGNEQPQHF.

The CDR3 protein is CSARVNSGNTIYF. The DNA of the CDR3 is TGCAGTGCTAGAGTAAACTCTGGAAACACCATATATTTT. The rearrangement uses TRBV20-1 and TRBJ1-3; no clear D gene. CDR1 is DFQATT and CDR2 is SNEGSKA in the germline V gene (reference sequence). The CDR3 spans 13 residues. The V end lost 1 base, the J end lost 0 bases, and 4 bases lay between the germline ends.

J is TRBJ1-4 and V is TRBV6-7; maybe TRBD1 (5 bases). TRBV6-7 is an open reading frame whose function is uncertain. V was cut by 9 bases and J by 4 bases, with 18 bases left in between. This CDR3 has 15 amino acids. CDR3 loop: CASPPRGRSNEKLFF. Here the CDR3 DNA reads TGTGCCAGTCCCCCACGGGGCAGAAGTAATGAAAAACTGTTTTTT.

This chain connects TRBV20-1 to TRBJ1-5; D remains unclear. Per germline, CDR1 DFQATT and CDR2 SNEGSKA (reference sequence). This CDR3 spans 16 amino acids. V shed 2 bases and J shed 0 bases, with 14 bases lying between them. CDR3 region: CSARHSREVSNQPQHF. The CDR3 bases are TGCAGTGCTAGACACTCCCGAGAGGTTAGCAATCAGCCCCAGCATTTT.

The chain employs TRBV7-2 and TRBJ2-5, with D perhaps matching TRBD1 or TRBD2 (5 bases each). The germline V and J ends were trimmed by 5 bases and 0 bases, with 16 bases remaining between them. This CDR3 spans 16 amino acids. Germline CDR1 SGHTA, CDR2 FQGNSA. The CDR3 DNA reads TGTGCCAGCAGCCCCGAGGGACGGAACTACCAAGAGACCCAGTACTTC. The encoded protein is CASSPEGRNYQETQYF.

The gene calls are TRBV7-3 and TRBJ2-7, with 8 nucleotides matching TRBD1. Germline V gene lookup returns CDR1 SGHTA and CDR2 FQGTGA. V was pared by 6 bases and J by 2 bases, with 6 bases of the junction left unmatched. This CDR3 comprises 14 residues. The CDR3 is CASSQDRVTYEQYF. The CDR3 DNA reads TGTGCCAGCAGTCAGGACAGGGTTACCTACGAGCAGTACTTC.

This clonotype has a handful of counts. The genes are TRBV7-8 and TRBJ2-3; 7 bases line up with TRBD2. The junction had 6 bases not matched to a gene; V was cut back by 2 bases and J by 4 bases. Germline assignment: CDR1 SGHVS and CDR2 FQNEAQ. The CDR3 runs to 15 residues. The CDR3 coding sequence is TGTGCCAGCAGCTTACGAGCGGGACGGGCAGATACGCAGTATTTT. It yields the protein CASSLRAGRADTQYF.

CDR3 nucleotide sequence: TGTGCCAGTAGCCCCCAGGGAGGCAATCAGCCCCAGCATTTT. Residues: CASSPQGGNQPQHF. J is TRBJ1-5 and V is TRBV19; tentatively, D is TRBD1 (5 bases). The CDR3 loop spans 14 amino acids. V shed 6 bases and J shed 2 bases, with 11 bases lying between them. The germline CDR1 and CDR2 sequences are LNHDA and SQIVND (reference sequence). The full variable domain, in which reference TRBV19 and TRBJ1-5 provide the parts outside the CDR3, is DGGITQSPKYLFRKEGQNVTLSCEQNLNHDAMYWYRQDPGQGLRLIYYSQIVNDFQKGDIAEGYSVSREKKESFPLTVTSAQKNPTAFYLCASSPQGGNQPQHFGDGTRLSIL.

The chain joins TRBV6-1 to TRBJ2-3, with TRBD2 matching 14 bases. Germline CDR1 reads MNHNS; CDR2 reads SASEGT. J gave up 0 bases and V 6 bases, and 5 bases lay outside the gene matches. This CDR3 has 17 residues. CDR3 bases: TGTGCCAGCAGCCGGACTAGCGGGGGGACTAGCACAGATACGCAGTATTTT. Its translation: CASSRTSGGTSTDTQYF.